The text below deals with one T cell receptor beta chain. The CDR3 is made up of 16 amino acids. Germline loops: CDR1 MGHRA, CDR2 YSYEKL. With V trimmed by 2 bases and J by 2 bases, 6 bases remained unmatched. These data are taken from a study of shared clonotypes between healthy human individuals. Naive CD8 cells lacked CD45RO, underwent positive selection for CCR7 and left out terminally differentiated effector memory CD45RA+ cells. The protocol was immunoSEQ multiplex PCR, while the TCRdb copy is restricted to in-frame clones and leaves out a portion. The sample records about 680,000 clones, around 92% being singletons.

This sequence originates from a man aged 30 to 45 in good health. Specimen: naive CD8+ T cells sorted from blood. The chain uses TRBV4-1 and TRBJ2-5; TRBD2 matches 9 bases. The CDR3 bases are TGCGCCAGCAGCCAATACGCGGGACTAGCACAAGAGACCCAGTACTTC. Encoded protein: CASSQYAGLAQETQYF.